This record covers a single TCR beta chain. The antigen it binds to is not known. The record has no base qualities; no much larger clone is one base away. The immunoSEQ Assay, a bias-controlled multiplex PCR, was used to amplify TCRbeta CDR3 regions from genomic DNA. The study's own analysis went as follows. Nucleated cell counts per sample were estimated from amplification of reference gene primers within the assay. To quantify the absolute abundance of each unique TCRbeta CDR3 rearrangement, sequence reads were collapsed and filtered. Productive Simpson clonality was computed per sample as the square root of Simpson's diversity index over productive rearrangements. TCRdb stores this immuneACCESS table with in-frame sequences only. Part of the clones is absent; in the studies checked, under half of the shortfall reflects unresolved V genes, and no reason is known for the rest. V, J and clone size are taken as reported in that table, and D and trimming were inferred from the DNA itself. A total of roughly 35,000 clones appear in this sample, roughly 88% of them only once. The ten largest clonotypes hold about 12% of the sample.

The collaborating institutions used their own protocols to collect whole blood in K2EDTA tubes. For TCRbeta analysis, collaborators shipped samples as frozen whole blood, isolated PBMCs, or DNA extracted from either of those sample types. V is shortened by 4 bases, J by 0 bases, and the region joining them spans 21 bases. The germline V gene supplies CDR1 LGHNT and CDR2 FRNRAP. From its cysteine to its phenylalanine, the CDR3 spans 19 amino acids. Of all the DNA, just the CDR3 is kept, 57 bases in frame from base 1. The data were taken from a study of blood T cell repertoires in COVID-19 (dated by TCRdb to 2020 to 2022). In the study overall: Samples covering the acute and convalescent phases of COVID-19 were provided by collaborators in the United States, Italy and Spain. The prospective study material was composed of cDNA or gDNA derived from T cells, B-cell-depleted T cells, or PBMCs. Deeply sampled blood TCRbeta repertoires from subjects exposed to, actively infected with, or recovered from COVID-19 were included in the dataset. The repertoires were released in a freely available public database intended as a resource for research on the immune response to SARS-CoV-2. Samples came from the ongoing ImmuneRACE study (first 160 participants) plus 1,254 subjects from 6 global collaborators. The sample metadata nearly always contained a de-identified subject ID, COVID-19 status, age in years and sex. HLA class I and class II types, where available, came from metadata supplied by the sample provider rather than from assay-based typing.

The investigation overall reported the following: The quantity of clinical and demographic metadata differed by source and by participant and was supplied without curation.

The sequence was obtained from a man between 65 and 85 years old with acute or convalescent COVID-19. Recombination joined TRBV12-5 with TRBJ1-4, and the D gene may be TRBD1, 5 bases matching. Sample: peripheral blood. The DNA sequence follows: TGTGCTAGTGGTTCCGCTCCGCGGGGACCATATGCAACTAATGAAAAACTGTTTTTT. Translated, this gives CASGSAPRGPYATNEKLFF.